The T cell receptor (beta chain) under discussion was sequenced for a study of T cells after yellow fever vaccination. Study-wide context: It was SMART-Seq v4 Ultra Low Input that prepared the fractions with low cell numbers. Study-wide results and caveats: The study re-detected most primary-vaccination clones after the booster (approximately 97% CD4, 85% to 90% CD8).

Germline CDR1 and CDR2: DFQATT and SNEGSKA (reference sequence). The CDR3 has 13 residues. Losses at the gene ends were 4 bases for V and 7 bases for J; bases not matched to a gene: 7. They built TCR cDNA with 5'RACE template switching, a step that put in a universal primer site and UMIs. Using its own MiXCR run on the 5' RACE reads, TCRdb lists one record per CDR3 protein. The repertoire has about 500,000 distinct CDR3 sequences, about 17% of them found once; the top ten carry roughly a sixth. On this clonotype: No antigen is known for it.

The V and J genes are TRBV20-1 and TRBJ1-5; TRBD1 agrees at 7 bases. The sequencing here drew on PBMCs, taken less than 6 days after the first yellow fever vaccination. This sequence was found in a man aged 18 to 30 who received the YFV17D yellow fever vaccine. For the CDR3, the DNA is TGCAGTGCTACGGGACAGTTATCCCAGCCCCAGCATTTT. Protein sequence: CSATGQLSQPQHF.